This T cell receptor beta chain was found in a study of blood T cell repertoires in COVID-19. Study background: Samples taken during acute and convalescent COVID-19 were collected in the United States, Italy and Spain. T cells, B-cell-depleted T cells, or PBMCs provided the cDNA or gDNA that served as material.

The V gene lost 4 bases and the J gene lost 1 base, with 8 bases spanning the gap. The germline gives CDR1 SGHDT, CDR2 YYEEEE. The CDR3 loop spans 13 amino acids. Assay: immunoSEQ multiplex PCR; the TCRdb copy retains only in-frame clones and omits some. The sample contains about 360,000 clones, around 90% of which appear only once. The sample comprised peripheral blood. The receptor comes from a human donor in a cohort sampled during active COVID-19. This chain links TRBV5-6 with TRBJ1-1, with D tentatively TRBD1 (6 bases). The CDR3 DNA reads as TGTGCCAGCAGCAGGACAGCGAACACTGAAGCTTTCTTT. Translation gives CASSRTANTEAFF.